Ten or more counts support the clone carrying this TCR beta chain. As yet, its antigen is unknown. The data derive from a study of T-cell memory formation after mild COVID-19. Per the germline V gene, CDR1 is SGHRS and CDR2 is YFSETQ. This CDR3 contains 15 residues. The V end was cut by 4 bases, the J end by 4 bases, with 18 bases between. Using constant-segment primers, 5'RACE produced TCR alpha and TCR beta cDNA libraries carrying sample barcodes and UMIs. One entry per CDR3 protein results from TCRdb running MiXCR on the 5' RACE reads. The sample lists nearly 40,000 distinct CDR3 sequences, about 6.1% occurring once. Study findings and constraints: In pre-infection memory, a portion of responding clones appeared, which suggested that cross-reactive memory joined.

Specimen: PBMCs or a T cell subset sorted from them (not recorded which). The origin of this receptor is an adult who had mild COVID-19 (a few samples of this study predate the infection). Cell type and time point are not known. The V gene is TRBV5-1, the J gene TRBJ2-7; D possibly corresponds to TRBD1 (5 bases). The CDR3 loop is CASSPTPGGAYEQYF. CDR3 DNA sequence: TGCGCCAGCAGCCCGACCCCAGGTGGGGCTTACGAGCAGTACTTC.